The clone carrying this T cell receptor (beta chain) came up a few times. Its matching antigen is unknown. The junction and the germline gene differ at one end; a read error may be behind it. The data derive from a study of T-cell memory formation after mild COVID-19. Findings and limits, study-wide: Among contracting clones, CD4+ were mainly CM/EM and CD8+ enriched in EMRA. Day 37-peaking second-wave clones had unconfirmed SARS-CoV-2 specificity. Day 15 to 85 contractors were CD4/CD8 balanced; later expanders leaned CD4+. Pre-infection memory harbored some responding clones, suggesting cross-reactive memory joined.

In TCRdb, the 5' RACE reads were re-called with MiXCR into one record per CDR3 protein. Of 280,000 or so distinct CDR3 sequences listed, 8.2% are singletons. CDR1 is SGHRS, CDR2 YFSETQ, per germline. The CDR3 spans 14 residues. The V call is TRBV5-1, the J call TRBJ2-4; a possible D gene is TRBD1 (7 bases). The TCR was taken from a man younger than 30 who had mild COVID-19 (a few samples of this study predate the infection). Cell type and time point are not known. The sample consisted of PBMCs or a T cell subset sorted from them (not recorded which). The CDR3 bases are TGCGCCAGCAGCTTGGCGGAGGGGGCCGGTTTGGCAAACTTC. This encodes CASSLAEGAGLANF. The entire variable domain, with the rest obtained from reference TRBV5-1 and TRBJ2-4, is as follows: KAGVTQTPRYLIKTRGQQVTLSCSPISGHRSVSWYQQTPGQGLQFLFEYFSETQRNKGNFPGRFSGRQFSNSRSEMNVSTLELGDSALYLCASSLAEGAGLANFGAGTRLSVL.